The 5 T cell receptor beta chains given below trace back to one sample, sequenced in a study of blood T cell repertoires in COVID-19. TCRdb keeps only in-frame clones here, not all; method: immunoSEQ multiplex PCR. The repertoire holds about 100,000 clones, with roughly 79% as singletons. The specimen sequenced was peripheral blood. The receptors were gathered from an older woman with acute or convalescent COVID-19.

V is TRBV10-1 and J is TRBJ1-1; 8 positions agree with TRBD1. This CDR3 has 15 amino acids. Germline lookup yields CDR1 WNHNN and CDR2 SYGVQD (reference sequence). V dropped 2 bases and J dropped 5; count of bases not matched to a gene: 7. The CDR3 region is CASSEVTGGHTEAFF. Written as DNA, the CDR3 is TGCGCCAGCAGTGAGGTCACAGGGGGGCATACTGAAGCTTTCTTT.

This clone was seen just once. At one of its ends the junction is not consistent with the germline gene, which may arise from a read error. The chain couples TRBV5-1 to TRBJ2-5, with 9 bases identical to TRBD1. CDR3 length: 15 amino acids. Germline V gives CDR1 SGHRS, CDR2 YFSETQ. The CDR3 DNA reads as TGCGCCAGCAGCCCCACAGGGGGCCGTCAAGGGACCCAGTACTTC. Translating gives CASSPTGGRQGTQYF. The whole variable domain, filled in from reference TRBV5-1 and TRBJ2-5, reads KAGVTQTPRYLIKTRGQQVTLSCSPISGHRSVSWYQQTPGQGLQFLFEYFSETQRNKGNFPGRFSGRQFSNSRSEMNVSTLELGDSALYLCASSPTGGRQGTQYFGPGTRLLVL.

V is TRBV19 and J is TRBJ1-2; D ambiguous. This CDR3 spans 12 amino acids. Germline values: CDR1 LNHDA, CDR2 SQIVND (reference sequence). Trimming took 7 bases from V and 1 from J, leaving 7 bases between them. In nucleotides, the CDR3 is TGTGCCAGTACCCGCGGTAACTATGGCTACACCTTC. Its protein is CASTRGNYGYTF.

The sample holds a few counts of this clone. The chain has TRBV7-3 and TRBJ2-1, with a tentative D call TRBD1 (5 bases). The CDR3 is made up of 13 amino acids. The germline V and J ends were trimmed by 5 bases and 5 bases, with 10 bases remaining between them. Germline CDR1 SGHTA, CDR2 FQGTGA. The CDR3 sequence: CASSPSRDNEQFF. DNA of the CDR3: TGTGCCAGCAGCCCCAGCAGGGACAATGAGCAGTTCTTC. Combining the CDR3 with reference TRBV7-3 and TRBJ2-1 gives the whole variable domain GAGVSQTPSNKVTEKGKYVELRCDPISGHTALYWYRQSLGQGPEFLIYFQGTGAADDSGLPNDRFFAVRPEGSVSTLKIQRTERGDSAVYLCASSPSRDNEQFFGPGTRLTVL.

This clone was seen a handful of times. The chain is built from TRBV2 and TRBJ1-6; possible D gene TRBD1, 6 bases. Germline CDR1 and CDR2: SNHLY and FYNNEI. CDR3 length: 16 residues. Trimming stripped 4 bases from V and 5 bases from J, with 15 bases between. CDR3 protein: CASSVGGGPNNSPLHF. DNA for the CDR3: TGTGCCAGCAGTGTCGGCGGGGGCCCCAATAATTCACCCCTCCACTTT.